Listed below are T cell receptor beta chains from one sample, sequenced in a study of CD8+ T cells in alopecia areata. Repertoires were generated with immunoSEQ multiplex PCR, while TCRdb's copy carries only in-frame clones and drops some. The sample holds around 21,000 clones, just under 60% seen once. The sample was skin, taken at week 4, from a patient treated with tofacitinib. The receptors originated from a human donor with alopecia areata. CDR3s include the opening cysteine and the closing phenylalanine or tryptophan.

CASSPTGPRNGYTF | TRBV7-2
CSVLGSGKGLNEQFF | TRBV29-1
CASSFYRQETQYF | TRBV28
CASSLTGEETQYF | TRBV5-4
CASSLTGSPYEQYF | TRBV5-1
CASRRRGASSYNEQFF | TRBV2
CASRPGTPGTRELFF | TRBV6-6
CASSLEVRGAGEKLFF | TRBV7-2
CASSERSGANVLTF | TRBV2
CASSYEKNYGYTF | TRBV6-5
CASSHREGQNQPQHF | TRBV7-8
CASSRQGAGGYTF | TRBV6-5
CASSLTGGTEAFF | TRBV5-4
CASSYSGLAGADTQYF | TRBV6-5
CASSLSGTGGHNEQFF | TRBV4-2
CASSQEKGYEQYF | TRBV4-3
CASSQDRGGTEAFF | TRBV18
CAISESKVSLNTEAFF | TRBV10-3
CASSQGLQGNTIYF | TRBV5-1